The 29 T cell receptor beta chains reported below all come from one sample, sequenced in a study of T cell repertoires in cytomegalovirus infection. The antigens these receptors bind are not known. TCRdb re-called the reads through MiXCR, storing one row per CDR3 protein. The sample shows about 920,000 distinct CDR3 sequences, around 32% of them seen only once. Sequencing used cultured CD8+ T cells from PBMCs, obtained from culture after CMV antigen stimulation. All receptors come from a human donor in good health (CMV status not recorded). Some clones in this sample may be carry-over from other donors' samples.

The rearrangement joins TRBV10-3 to TRBJ1-2, with D possibly TRBD1 on 6 matching bases. CDR3 length: 14 amino acids. Germline values: CDR1 ENHRY, CDR2 SYGVKD. V dropped 0 bases and J dropped 5 bases, with 10 bases sitting between them. The CDR3 here is CAISESGQGYGYTF. CDR3 in DNA: TGTGCCATCAGTGAGTCCGGCCAGGGGTATGGCTACACCTTC.

The V and J genes are TRBV20-1 and TRBJ2-7; 11 nucleotides line up with TRBD1. Germline-derived CDR1 and CDR2 are DFQATT and SNEGSKA (reference sequence). This CDR3 spans 14 amino acids. The junction had 3 bases not matched to a gene; V was cut back by 1 base and J by 4 bases. CDR3 residues: CSARGRDRGYEQYV. CDR3 bases: TGCAGTGCTAGAGGTCGGGACAGGGGGTACGAGCAGTACGTC.

The V and J genes are TRBV6-1 and TRBJ1-2; TRBD1 agrees at 8 bases. The germline V gene has CDR1 MNHNS and CDR2 SASEGT. The CDR3 is made up of 15 amino acids. Trimming at V came to 6 bases and at J to 8 bases, leaving 14 bases not matched to a gene. The CDR3 spells CASRPVAGGMGGYTF. The CDR3 region has the DNA TGTGCCAGCAGGCCGGTAGCAGGGGGCATGGGAGGCTACACCTTC.

The gene calls are TRBV28 and TRBJ2-2; a weak D match, TRBD2 (6 bases). The CDR3 sequence is 14 residues long. Deletions cut 6 bases from V and 4 bases from J, with 12 bases between. CDR1 MDHEN and CDR2 SYDVKM come from the germline V gene. The CDR3 coding sequence is TGTGCCAGCAGACTGGGGACTGTCACCGGGGAGCTGTTTTTT. This encodes CASRLGTVTGELFF.

The CDR3 bases are TGTGCCATCAGAGGGGTGGGGATGAACACTGAAGCTTTCTTT. Translated: CAIRGVGMNTEAFF. This chain joins TRBV10-3 and TRBJ1-1; D perhaps matches TRBD1 (5 bases). The ends were cut back, 6 bases at V and 0 bases at J, with 11 bases in the middle. This CDR3 contains 14 residues. From germline, CDR1 is ENHRY and CDR2 SYGVKD.

This clonotype was counted only a few times. This chain links TRBV14 with TRBJ2-2; D remains unclear. CDR3 length: 16 residues. Trimming took 4 bases from V and 1 from J, leaving 13 bases between them. Germline CDR1 is SGHDN and CDR2 is FVKESK. The CDR3 here is CASSPTSWGNTGELFF. The DNA of the CDR3 is TGTGCCAGCAGCCCAACATCCTGGGGGAACACCGGGGAGCTGTTTTTT. Drawing the rest from reference TRBV14 and TRBJ2-2, the complete variable domain is EAGVTQFPSHSVIEKGQTVTLRCDPISGHDNLYWYRRVMGKEIKFLLHFVKESKQDESGMPNNRFLAERTGGTYSTLKVQPAELEDSGVYFCASSPTSWGNTGELFFGEGSRLTVL.

The chain carries TRBV27 and TRBJ1-4, with D maybe TRBD1 (5 bases). Trimming took off 3 bases at V and 8 bases at J, with 16 bases between the two ends. Germline V gene lookup returns CDR1 MNHEY and CDR2 SMNVEV (reference sequence). The CDR3 has 15 residues. The CDR3 DNA reads as TGTGCCAGCAGTTTCCTGACAGTCGATAGGGAAAAACTGTTTTTT. Translating gives CASSFLTVDREKLFF.

This chain links TRBV25-1 with TRBJ1-1; a possible D gene is TRBD1 (5 bases). V lost 6 bases to trimming and J lost 5 bases, with 16 bases between them. Germline values: CDR1 MGHDK, CDR2 SYGVNS. The CDR3 consists of 14 residues. CDR3 sequence (DNA): TGTGCCAGCAGAGGTCCGGACATTGCGACTGAAGCTTTCTTT. Protein sequence: CASRGPDIATEAFF.

Many counts were recorded for this clonotype. This sequence joins TRBV18 and TRBJ1-4, with a possible D match to TRBD1 (5 bases). The CDR3 runs 15 residues. V was shortened by 4 bases and J by 5 bases, with 14 bases between the two germline ends. Per germline, CDR1 KGHSH and CDR2 LQKENI. The CDR3 protein is CASSQTGTENEKLFF. The CDR3 DNA is TGTGCCAGCTCACAAACCGGGACGGAGAATGAAAAACTGTTTTTT.

In this sample, this clonotype turned up a few times. The chain recombines TRBV6-6 with TRBJ2-7, with 9 bases lining up with TRBD2. The junction had 7 bases not matched to a gene; V was cut back by 8 bases and J by 2 bases. The germline V gene has CDR1 MNHNY and CDR2 SVGAGI (reference sequence). This CDR3 is built from 14 residues. In DNA, the CDR3 is TGTGCCAGCGGGCGGGGGGGGGGGACCTACGAGCAGTACTTC. This encodes CASGRGGGTYEQYF.

The chain joins TRBV11-2 to TRBJ2-7; D is unclear. The CDR3 is 15 residues long. The V end was cut by 5 bases, the J end by 4 bases, with 18 bases between. The germline CDR1 and CDR2 sequences are SGHAT and FQNNGV. CDR3 coding DNA: TGTGCCAGCAGCCCCTCACCGACTGTTCGGTACGAGCAGTACTTC. As protein: CASSPSPTVRYEQYF.

The chain combines TRBV6-1 with TRBJ2-2, with TRBD2 matching over 14 bases. With V trimmed by 9 bases and J by 2 bases, 5 bases remained unmatched. The CDR3 sequence is 16 residues long. Germline V gene data show CDR1 as MNHNS and CDR2 as SASEGT. CDR3 sequence (DNA): TGTGCCAGTAGACTAGCGGGGGGGCCCAACACCGGGGAGCTGTTTTTT. This translates into CASRLAGGPNTGELFF.

This clonotype has a handful of counts. The rearrangement links TRBV7-2 to TRBJ2-3; 8 bases fit TRBD2. V was pared by 3 bases and J by 2 bases, with 4 bases of the junction left unmatched. Germline lookup yields CDR1 SGHTA and CDR2 FQGNSA. This CDR3 is built from 15 residues. DNA of the CDR3: TGTGCCAGCAGCTTGGGTAGCGGGGTCACAGATACGCAGTATTTT. Protein: CASSLGSGVTDTQYF. Full variable domain (rest looked up from reference TRBV7-2 and TRBJ2-3): GAGVSQSPSNKVTEKGKDVELRCDPISGHTALYWYRQSLGQGLEFLIYFQGNSAPDKSGLPSDRFSAERTGGSVSTLTIQRTQQEDSAVYLCASSLGSGVTDTQYFGPGTRLTVL.

This clonotype was detected a few times. At one end, the junction sequence differs from germline, possibly due to a read error. The rearrangement joins TRBV27 to TRBJ2-2, with D perhaps being TRBD1 or TRBD2 (5 bases each). Germline CDR1 reads MNHEY; CDR2 reads SMNVEV (reference sequence). The CDR3 sequence is 14 residues long. The CDR3 DNA is TGTGCCACCAGTCCCGGGACGGGTACCGGGGAGCTGTTTTTT. Translating it yields CATSPGTGTGELFF.

The V and J genes are TRBV6-4 and TRBJ2-1; a weak D match, TRBD1 (6 bases). V shed 3 bases and J shed 5 bases, with 14 bases lying between them. This CDR3 is built from 15 residues. Germline V lookup: CDR1 MRHNA, CDR2 SNTAGT. The CDR3 spells CASSEETGTHNEQFF. The CDR3 DNA follows: TGTGCCAGCAGTGAGGAGACCGGGACACACAATGAGCAGTTCTTC.

Ten or more counts support this clonotype. The genes are TRBV12-3 or TRBV12-4 and TRBJ2-2; D ambiguous. V was shortened by 3 bases and J by 6 bases, with 8 bases between the two germline ends. CDR3 length equals 13 residues. The CDR3 bases are TGTGCCAGCAGTTTGAAATCCTCCGGGGAGCTGTTTTTT. Its translation is CASSLKSSGELFF.

The V and J genes are TRBV29-1 and TRBJ1-2, with D unresolved. Between the trimmed V and J ends, which lost 3 bases and 2 bases, there was a span of 7 bases. CDR1 and CDR2 from the germline V gene are SQVTM and ANQGSEA. The CDR3 covers 12 residues. This CDR3 is CSVDDGNYGYTF. The CDR3 region has the DNA TGCAGCGTTGATGACGGGAACTATGGCTACACCTTC.

This clonotype has more than one count but fewer than ten. This chain connects TRBV18 to TRBJ2-1; D is perhaps TRBD1 (5 bases). The CDR3 spans 18 residues. Trimming removed 5 bases from V and 0 bases from J, with 20 bases in between. Per the germline V gene, CDR1 is KGHSH and CDR2 is LQKENI. CDR3 amino acids: CASSGTAQGSPSYNEQFF. The CDR3 region has the DNA TGTGCCAGCTCAGGAACGGCCCAGGGTTCCCCCTCCTACAATGAGCAGTTCTTC. Complete variable domain (other parts from reference TRBV18 and TRBJ2-1): NAGVMQNPRHLVRRRGQEARLRCSPMKGHSHVYWYRQLPEEGLKFMVYLQKENIIDESGMPKERFSAEFPKEGPSILRIQQVVRGDSAAYFCASSGTAQGSPSYNEQFFGPGTRLTVL.

This clonotype appeared a few times. The chain couples TRBV10-3 to TRBJ2-5; D remains unclear. The V and J ends lost 9 bases and 5 bases respectively, with 10 bases between them. The CDR3 consists of 11 residues. Germline values: CDR1 ENHRY, CDR2 SYGVKD. CDR3 nucleotides: TGTGCCATTCAGGATGGGGAGACCCAGTACTTC. Its protein product is CAIQDGETQYF.

The CDR3 bases are TGTGCCAGCAGTGAGACAGGGCCTGACGAGCAGTACGTC. It translates to CASSETGPDEQYV. The chain carries TRBV25-1 and TRBJ2-7, with TRBD1 identical over 7 bases. The germline V gene has CDR1 MGHDK and CDR2 SYGVNS. Germline trimming cut 3 bases from V and 5 bases from J; bases unmatched to any gene: 4. The CDR3 loop spans 13 amino acids.

CDR3 DNA sequence: TGTGCCAGCAGTTTATCCCCTGCTAAAAGGCAGTACGTC. Its protein is CASSLSPAKRQYV. The chain uses TRBV27 and TRBJ2-7; no clear D. The CDR3 is made up of 13 amino acids. V lost 0 bases to trimming and J lost 9 bases, with 12 bases between them. Germline V gene sequence: CDR1 MNHEY, CDR2 SMNVEV (reference sequence).

This clonotype was counted a few times. The chain is built from TRBV11-3 and TRBJ2-5; tentatively, D is TRBD1 (6 bases). The CDR3 extends over 15 amino acids. Germline V gene sequence: CDR1 SGHNT, CDR2 YENEEA. V was pared by 6 bases and J by 4 bases, with 18 bases between. The CDR3, as DNA: TGTGCCAGCAGTCGAGGGACATCCCACGGAGAGACCCAGTACTTC. Its protein product is CASSRGTSHGETQYF.

This clonotype has just a few counts. J is TRBJ1-1 and V is TRBV19, with D possibly matching TRBD1 (5 bases). Germline CDR1 and CDR2: LNHDA and SQIVND (reference sequence). V gave up 1 base and J gave up 6 bases, with 9 bases separating them. The CDR3 covers 13 residues. The CDR3 reads CASSIGAGPEAFF. The CDR3 DNA reads TGTGCCAGTAGTATAGGCGCAGGGCCTGAAGCTTTCTTT.

The rearrangement uses TRBV12-3 or TRBV12-4 and TRBJ2-5, with D unresolved. The V end lost 6 bases, the J end lost 4 bases, and 12 bases lay between the germline ends. The CDR3 contains 13 residues. In nucleotides, the CDR3 is TGTGCCAGCAGATTTCCCCCTGGAGAGACCCAGTACTTC. Translation gives CASRFPPGETQYF.

J is TRBJ2-1 and V is TRBV12-5; either TRBD1 or TRBD2 may supply D (5 bases each). Germline assignment: CDR1 LGHNT and CDR2 FRNRAP. V dropped 6 bases and J dropped 10 bases, with 10 bases sitting between them. The CDR3 sequence is 11 residues long. The CDR3 region has the DNA TGTGCTAGTGGGACCGGGACGGAGCAGTTCTTC. Translation: CASGTGTEQFF.

Here the CDR3 DNA reads TGTGCCAGCCTTGGGGTTAATTACAACTATGGCTACACCTTC. This sequence encodes CASLGVNYNYGYTF. The chain couples TRBV2 to TRBJ1-2; D is unclear. V was trimmed by 8 bases and J by 2 bases, leaving 15 bases between them. This CDR3 has 14 residues. Germline assignment: CDR1 SNHLY and CDR2 FYNNEI.

The sample holds a few counts of this clonotype. This sequence joins TRBV6-6 and TRBJ1-1, with a tentative D call TRBD1 (5 bases). Germline V CDR1 and CDR2: MNHNY, SVGAGI (reference sequence). The CDR3 contains 14 residues. Trimming pared 5 bases from V and 4 bases from J, leaving 14 bases between. CDR3 protein: CASSLTGEVTEAFF. In nucleotides, the CDR3 is TGTGCCAGCAGTCTTACAGGAGAGGTCACTGAAGCTTTCTTT.

The rearrangement uses TRBV27 and TRBJ2-1; a possible D gene is TRBD1 (5 bases). Per the germline V gene, CDR1 is MNHEY and CDR2 is SMNVEV (reference sequence). V lost 10 bases to trimming and J lost 4 bases, with 17 bases between them. The CDR3 runs to 14 residues. The CDR3 reads CATSPGNRYNEQFF. CDR3 sequence (DNA): TGTGCCACCAGCCCAGGGAATAGATACAATGAGCAGTTCTTC.

This clonotype appeared a few times. The chain has TRBV19 and TRBJ2-2; possibly TRBD2 for D (6 bases). The ends were cut back, 5 bases at V and 1 base at J, with 23 bases in the middle. The CDR3 sequence is 19 residues long. Germline V gene sequence: CDR1 LNHDA, CDR2 SQIVND (reference sequence). CDR3 coding DNA: TGTGCCAGTAGTCACTCCCCGGGACTTTACGTCTTGAACACCGGGGAGCTGTTTTTT. Translated, it gives CASSHSPGLYVLNTGELFF.